The T cell receptor beta chain described here comes from a study of spatial heterogeneity in lung cancer. Study-level background: Detected sequences consistently included more beta-chain ones than alpha-chain ones. Overall study findings and caveats: Resection saw ubiquitous expanded tumor TCRs appear in blood more than follow-up did.

Germline V lookup: CDR1 LNHDA, CDR2 SQIVND (reference sequence). Trimming pared 5 bases from V and 10 bases from J, leaving 23 bases between. CDR3 length equals 15 residues. Time point in this sample: sample taken at primary tumor resection. The sequenced material consisted of unsorted whole RNA from tumor, nontumor lung or frozen PBMC. The donors, 72 patients with untreated early-stage non-small cell lung cancer, provided the samples. This clonotype was observed at least ten times. Its cognate antigen is unknown. TCR cDNA molecules each carried a unique molecular identifier. MiXCR, run by TCRdb on the 5' RACE reads, gives a single entry per CDR3 protein. The sample carries about 82,000 distinct CDR3 sequences, 10% to 15% recorded once.

This chain uses TRBV19 with TRBJ1-1; no definite D call. The source is a male donor with early-stage non-small cell lung cancer. The starting material was PBMCs, obtained at surgery. In nucleotides, the CDR3 is TGTGCCAGTAGTCCCCGAGGTCGAGGAGCCCCCGGAGCTTTCTTT. It specifies CASSPRGRGAPGAFF.